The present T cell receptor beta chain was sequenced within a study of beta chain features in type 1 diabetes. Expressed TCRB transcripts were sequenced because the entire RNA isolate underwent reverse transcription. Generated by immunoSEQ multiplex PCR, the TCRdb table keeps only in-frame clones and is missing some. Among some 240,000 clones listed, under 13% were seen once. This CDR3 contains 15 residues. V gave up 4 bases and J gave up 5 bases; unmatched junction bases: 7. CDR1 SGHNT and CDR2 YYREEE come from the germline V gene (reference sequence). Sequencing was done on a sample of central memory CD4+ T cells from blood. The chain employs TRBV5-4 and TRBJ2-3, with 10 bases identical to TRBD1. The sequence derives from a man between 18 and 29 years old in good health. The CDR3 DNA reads TGTGCCAGCAGCGTACCGGGACAGGGGATAGATACGCAGTATTTT. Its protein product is CASSVPGQGIDTQYF.